This record looks at one TCR beta chain sequence and its context. What it binds is not known. V lost 0 bases to trimming and J lost 4 bases, with 10 bases between them. The CDR3 sequence is 14 residues long. Germline V CDR1 and CDR2: SGHRS, YFSETQ. The sample comes from a study of shared clonotypes between healthy human individuals. Study-wide findings and caveats: Rarefaction showed that sequencing of sorted subsets was incomplete (despite large depth).

The naive CD8 population came from CD45RO-negative cells selected for CCR7, without terminally differentiated effector memory CD45RA+ cells. The assay was immunoSEQ multiplex PCR, and TCRdb's table has in-frame clones only and misses some. The sample consists of under 700,000 clones, approximately 95% of them appearing once. This receptor was obtained from a woman in her twenties or thirties in good health. The chain recombines TRBV5-1 with TRBJ1-1, with D maybe TRBD1 (5 bases). Sequenced material: naive CD8+ T cells sorted from blood. The CDR3 coding sequence is TGCGCCAGCAGCTTGGAGTCAGGGCCCACTGAAGCTTTCTTT. Protein product: CASSLESGPTEAFF.